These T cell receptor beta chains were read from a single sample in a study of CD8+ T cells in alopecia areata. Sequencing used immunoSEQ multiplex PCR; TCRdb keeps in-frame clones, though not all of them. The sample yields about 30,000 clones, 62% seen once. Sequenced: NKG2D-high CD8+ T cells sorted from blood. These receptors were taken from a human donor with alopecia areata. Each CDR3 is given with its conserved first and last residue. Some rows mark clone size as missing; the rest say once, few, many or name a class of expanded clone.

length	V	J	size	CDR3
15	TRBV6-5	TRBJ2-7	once	CASSFSAGGSYEQYF
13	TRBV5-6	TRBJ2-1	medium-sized	CASSAILYNEQFF
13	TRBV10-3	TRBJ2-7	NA	CATFDGAHHEQYF
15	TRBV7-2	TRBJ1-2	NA	CASSLSPGTGEGYTF
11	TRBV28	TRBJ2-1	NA	CASRGPDEQFF
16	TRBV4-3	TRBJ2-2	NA	CASSQSFRTNTGELFF
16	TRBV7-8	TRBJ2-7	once	CASSQRDSLSSYEQYF
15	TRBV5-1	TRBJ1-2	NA	CASRGPGTGDYGYTF
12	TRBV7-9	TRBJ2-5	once	CASSLYGETQYF
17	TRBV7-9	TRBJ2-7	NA	CASSLDLFGTGRYEQYF
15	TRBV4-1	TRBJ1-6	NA	CASSHLGQDNSPLHF
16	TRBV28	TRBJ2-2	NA	CASSIPRVGNTGELFF
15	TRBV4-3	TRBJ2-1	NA	CASSQGSGQENEQFF
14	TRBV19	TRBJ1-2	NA	CASSIRQNYYGYTF
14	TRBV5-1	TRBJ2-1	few	CASSRDSSYNEQFF
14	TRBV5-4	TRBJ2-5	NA	CASSLSHFQETQYF
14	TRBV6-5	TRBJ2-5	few	CASSATGGGETQYF
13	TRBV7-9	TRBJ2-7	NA	CASSVAQTYEQYF
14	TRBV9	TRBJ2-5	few	CASSVSGVWETQYF
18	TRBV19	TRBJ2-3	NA	CASSIAAELGLRTDTQYF
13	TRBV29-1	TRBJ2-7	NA	CSVEAGGPYEQYF
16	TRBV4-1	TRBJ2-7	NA	CASSQDQGQGASEQYF
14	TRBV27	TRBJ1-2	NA	CASSPDRELSGYTF
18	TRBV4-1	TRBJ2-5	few	CASSQERWVGGEFETQYF
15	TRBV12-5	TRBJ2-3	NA	CASGLVRGFADTQYF
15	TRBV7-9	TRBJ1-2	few	CASSTADRGLDGYTF
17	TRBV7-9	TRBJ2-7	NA	CASSLVLGGLNSYEQYF
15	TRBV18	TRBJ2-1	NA	CASSPAGTGYNEQFF